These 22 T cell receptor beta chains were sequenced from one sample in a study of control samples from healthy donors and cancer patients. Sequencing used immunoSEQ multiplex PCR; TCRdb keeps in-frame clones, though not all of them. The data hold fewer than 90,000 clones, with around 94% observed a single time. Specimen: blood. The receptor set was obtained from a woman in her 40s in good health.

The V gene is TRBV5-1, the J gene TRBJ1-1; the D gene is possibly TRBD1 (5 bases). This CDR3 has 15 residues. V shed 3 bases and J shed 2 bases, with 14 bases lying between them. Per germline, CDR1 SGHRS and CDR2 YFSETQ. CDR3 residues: CASSSQPTANTEAFF. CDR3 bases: TGCGCCAGCAGCTCACAACCGACAGCTAACACTGAAGCTTTCTTT.

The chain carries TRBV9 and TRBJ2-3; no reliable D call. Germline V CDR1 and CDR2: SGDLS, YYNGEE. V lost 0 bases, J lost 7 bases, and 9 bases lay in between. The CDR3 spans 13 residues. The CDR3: CASSVEGGNTQYF. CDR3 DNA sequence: TGTGCCAGCAGCGTAGAGGGTGGAAATACGCAGTATTTT.

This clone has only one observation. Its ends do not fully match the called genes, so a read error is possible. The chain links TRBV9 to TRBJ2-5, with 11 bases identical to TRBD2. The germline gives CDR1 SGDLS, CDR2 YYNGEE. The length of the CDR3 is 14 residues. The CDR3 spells CASSVQASGGTRHF. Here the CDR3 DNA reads TGTGCCAGCAGCGTACAGGCTAGCGGGGGGACTAGGCACTTC.

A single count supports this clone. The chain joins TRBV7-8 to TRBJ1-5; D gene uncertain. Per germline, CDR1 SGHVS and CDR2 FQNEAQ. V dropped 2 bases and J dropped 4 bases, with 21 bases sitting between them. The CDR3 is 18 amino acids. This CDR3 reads CASSLSILPITPNQPQHF. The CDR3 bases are TGTGCCAGCAGCTTATCTATTCTCCCTATAACCCCGAATCAGCCCCAGCATTTT. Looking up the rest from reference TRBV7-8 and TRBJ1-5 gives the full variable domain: GAGVSQSPRYKVAKRGQDVALRCDPISGHVSLFWYQQALGQGPEFLTYFQNEAQLDKSGLPSDRFFAERPEGSVSTLKIQRTQQEDSAVYLCASSLSILPITPNQPQHFGDGTRLSIL.

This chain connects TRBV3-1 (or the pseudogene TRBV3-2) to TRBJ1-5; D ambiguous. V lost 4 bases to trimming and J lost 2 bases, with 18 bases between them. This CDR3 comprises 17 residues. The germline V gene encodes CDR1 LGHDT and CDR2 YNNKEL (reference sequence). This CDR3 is CASSRGRPMVGNQPQHF. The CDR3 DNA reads TGTGCCAGCAGCCGCGGCCGCCCTATGGTTGGCAATCAGCCCCAGCATTTT.

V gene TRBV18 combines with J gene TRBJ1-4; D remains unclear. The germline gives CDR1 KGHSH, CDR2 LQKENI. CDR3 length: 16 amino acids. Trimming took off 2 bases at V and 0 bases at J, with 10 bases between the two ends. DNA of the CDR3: TGTGCCAGCTCACCATACAGACCTGCAACTAATGAAAAACTGTTTTTT. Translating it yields CASSPYRPATNEKLFF.

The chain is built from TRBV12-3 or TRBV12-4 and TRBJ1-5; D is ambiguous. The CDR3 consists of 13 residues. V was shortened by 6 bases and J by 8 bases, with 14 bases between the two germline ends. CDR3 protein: CASSLGNIEPQHF. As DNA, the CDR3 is TGTGCCAGCAGCTTGGGGAACATCGAGCCCCAGCATTTT.

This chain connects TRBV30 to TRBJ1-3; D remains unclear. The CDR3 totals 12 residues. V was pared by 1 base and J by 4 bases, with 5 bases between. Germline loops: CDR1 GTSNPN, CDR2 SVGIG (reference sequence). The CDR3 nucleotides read TGTGCCTGGAGTGCGGGCGGAAACACCATATATTTT. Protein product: CAWSAGGNTIYF.

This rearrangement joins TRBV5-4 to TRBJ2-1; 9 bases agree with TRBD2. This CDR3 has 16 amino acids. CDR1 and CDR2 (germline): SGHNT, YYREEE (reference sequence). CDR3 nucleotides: TGTGCTTATCGTCCGGGCCAGACTAGCGGATACAATGAGCAGTTCTTC. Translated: CAYRPGQTSGYNEQFF. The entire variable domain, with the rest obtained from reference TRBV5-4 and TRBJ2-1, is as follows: ETGVTQSPTHLIKTRGQQVTLRCSSQSGHNTVSWYQQALGQGPQFIFQYYREEENGRGNFPPRFSGLQFPNYSSELNVNALELDDSALYLCAYRPGQTSGYNEQFFGPGTRLTVL.

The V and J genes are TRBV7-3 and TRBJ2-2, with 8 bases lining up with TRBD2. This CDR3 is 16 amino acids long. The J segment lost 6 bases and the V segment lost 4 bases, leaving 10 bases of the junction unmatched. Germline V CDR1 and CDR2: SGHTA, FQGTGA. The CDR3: CASSSLSGGVAGELFF. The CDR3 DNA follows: TGTGCCAGCAGCTCTCTGTCCGGGGGGGTCGCCGGGGAGCTGTTTTTT.

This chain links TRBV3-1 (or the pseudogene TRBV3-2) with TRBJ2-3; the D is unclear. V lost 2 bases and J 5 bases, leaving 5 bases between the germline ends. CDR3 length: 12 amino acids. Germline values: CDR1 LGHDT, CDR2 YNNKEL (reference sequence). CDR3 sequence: CASSQIEDTQYF. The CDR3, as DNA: TGTGCCAGCAGCCAAATCGAAGATACGCAGTATTTT.

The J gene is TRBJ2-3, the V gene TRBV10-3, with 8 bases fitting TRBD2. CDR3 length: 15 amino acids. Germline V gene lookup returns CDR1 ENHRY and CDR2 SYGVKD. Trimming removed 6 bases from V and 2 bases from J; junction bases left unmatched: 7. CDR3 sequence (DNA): TGTGCCATCAGGGGGGTTAGCGGGGCCACAGATACGCAGTATTTT. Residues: CAIRGVSGATDTQYF.

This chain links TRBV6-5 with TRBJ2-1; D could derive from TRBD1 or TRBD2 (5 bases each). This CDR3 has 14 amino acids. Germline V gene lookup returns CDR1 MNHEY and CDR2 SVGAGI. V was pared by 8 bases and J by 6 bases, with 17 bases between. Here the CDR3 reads CASEPEGSRNEQFF. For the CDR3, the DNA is TGTGCCAGCGAGCCTGAGGGGAGCCGCAATGAGCAGTTCTTC.

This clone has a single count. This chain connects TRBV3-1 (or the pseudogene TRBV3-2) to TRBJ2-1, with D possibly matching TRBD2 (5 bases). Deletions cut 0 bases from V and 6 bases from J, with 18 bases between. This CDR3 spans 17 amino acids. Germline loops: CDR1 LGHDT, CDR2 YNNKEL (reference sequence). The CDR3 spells CASSQDVGLALRNEQFF. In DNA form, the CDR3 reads TGTGCCAGCAGCCAAGATGTTGGGCTAGCCTTGCGCAATGAGCAGTTCTTC.

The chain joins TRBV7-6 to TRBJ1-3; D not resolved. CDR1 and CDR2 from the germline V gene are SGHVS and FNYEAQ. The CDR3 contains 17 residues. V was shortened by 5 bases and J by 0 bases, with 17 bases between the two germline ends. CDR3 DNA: TGTGCCAGCAGCAAAAGCGGGCAGACCTACTCTGGAAACACCATATATTTT. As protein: CASSKSGQTYSGNTIYF.

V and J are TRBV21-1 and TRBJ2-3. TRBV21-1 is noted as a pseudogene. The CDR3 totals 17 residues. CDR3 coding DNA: TGTGCCAGCAGCAAGGGTGGGACCACACGAAGGACAGATACGCAGTATTTT. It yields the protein CASSKGGTTRRTDTQYF.

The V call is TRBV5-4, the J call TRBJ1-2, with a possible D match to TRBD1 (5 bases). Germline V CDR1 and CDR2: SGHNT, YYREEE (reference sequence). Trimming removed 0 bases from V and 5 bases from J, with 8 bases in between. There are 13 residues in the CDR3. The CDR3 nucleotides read TGTGCCAGCAGCTTGGGACAGACATATGGCTACACCTTC. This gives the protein CASSLGQTYGYTF.

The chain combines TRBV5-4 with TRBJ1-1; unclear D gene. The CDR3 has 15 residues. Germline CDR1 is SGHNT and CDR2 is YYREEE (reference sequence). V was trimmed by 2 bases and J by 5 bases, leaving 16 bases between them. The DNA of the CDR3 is TGTGCCAGCAGCTTTCTCTCGCGAAGGGAAACTGAAGCTTTCTTT. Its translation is CASSFLSRRETEAFF.

CDR3: CASSPRGAEGGVGEQFF. CDR3 nucleotides: TGTGCCAGCAGCCCAAGGGGAGCTGAGGGTGGTGTAGGTGAGCAGTTCTTC. J is TRBJ2-1 and V is TRBV11-2, with D perhaps being TRBD1 or TRBD2 (5 bases each). Germline assignment: CDR1 SGHAT and CDR2 FQNNGV. The CDR3 is made up of 17 amino acids. V was cut by 5 bases and J by 9 bases, with 26 bases left in between.

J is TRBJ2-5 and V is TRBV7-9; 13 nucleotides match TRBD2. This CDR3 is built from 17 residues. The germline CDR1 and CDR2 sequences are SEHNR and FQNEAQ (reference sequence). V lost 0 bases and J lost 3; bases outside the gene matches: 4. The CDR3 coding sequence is TGTGCCAGCAGCTTAGCATTCGGACTAGCGGGAGAAGAGACCCAGTACTTC. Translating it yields CASSLAFGLAGEETQYF.

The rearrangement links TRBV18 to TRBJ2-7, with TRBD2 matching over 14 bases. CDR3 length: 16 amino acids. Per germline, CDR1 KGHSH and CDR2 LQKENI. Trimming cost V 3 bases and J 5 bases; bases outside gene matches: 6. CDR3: CASSPSGLAGGDEQYF. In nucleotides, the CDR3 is TGTGCCAGCTCACCCAGCGGACTAGCGGGAGGTGACGAGCAGTACTTC.

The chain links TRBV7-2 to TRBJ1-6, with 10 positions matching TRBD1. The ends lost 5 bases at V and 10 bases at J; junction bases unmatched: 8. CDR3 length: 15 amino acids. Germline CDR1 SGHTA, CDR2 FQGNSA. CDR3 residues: CASSAWTGGDSPLHF. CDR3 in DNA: TGTGCCAGCAGCGCCTGGACAGGGGGTGACTCACCCCTCCACTTT.